The sequence of this T cell receptor beta chain was determined in a study of blood T cell repertoires in COVID-19. Study-wide context: The United States, Italy and Spain were the sources of the acute and convalescent COVID-19 samples.

The method was immunoSEQ multiplex PCR; TCRdb's version includes in-frame clones alone and lacks a portion of them. The sample carries 140,000 or so clones, 84% recorded once. This CDR3 spans 14 amino acids. Germline CDR1 MDHEN, CDR2 SYDVKM. V was shortened by 9 bases and J by 0 bases, with 15 bases between the two germline ends. All enrollees were roughly 18 to 89 years old and from around 25 US areas. Allocation to cohorts depended on clinical history reported by the participants. Sequencing was carried out using PBMCs or T cells enriched from blood (not recorded which). V usage is TRBV28 and J usage is TRBJ2-7; possible D gene TRBD1, 6 bases. The origin of this receptor is a woman aged 45-65 years with acute COVID-19. The DNA of the CDR3 is TGTGCCAGTACAGGGTTCCTAAGCTCCTACGAGCAGTACTTC. This sequence encodes CASTGFLSSYEQYF.